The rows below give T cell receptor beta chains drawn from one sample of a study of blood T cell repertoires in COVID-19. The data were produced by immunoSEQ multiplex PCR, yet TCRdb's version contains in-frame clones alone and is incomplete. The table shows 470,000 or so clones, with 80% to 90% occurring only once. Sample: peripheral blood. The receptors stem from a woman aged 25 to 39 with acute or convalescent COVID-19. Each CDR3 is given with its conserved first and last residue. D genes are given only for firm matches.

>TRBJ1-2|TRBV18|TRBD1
CASSPGQGVDGYTF
TGTGCCAGCTCACCGGGCCAGGGGGTTGATGGCTACACCTTC
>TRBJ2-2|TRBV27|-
CASGRRRTGELFF
TGTGCCAGCGGTCGCCGGAGGACCGGGGAGCTGTTTTTT
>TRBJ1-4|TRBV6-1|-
CASSEGRGLGEKLFF
TGTGCCAGCAGTGAAGGGAGGGGACTAGGGGAAAAACTGTTTTTT
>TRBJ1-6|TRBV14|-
CASSQDWNSPLHF
TGTGCCAGCAGCCAGGACTGGAATTCACCCCTCCACTTT
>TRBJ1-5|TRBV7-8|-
CASSLQGSNQPQHF
TGTGCCAGCAGCTTGCAGGGGAGCAATCAGCCCCAGCATTTT
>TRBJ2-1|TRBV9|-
CASGAPRATYNEQFF
TGTGCCAGCGGGGCCCCCCGGGCCACCTACAATGAGCAGTTCTTC
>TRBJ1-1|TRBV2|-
CASNRRETNTEAFF
TGTGCCAGCAATCGAAGGGAGACGAACACTGAAGCTTTCTTT
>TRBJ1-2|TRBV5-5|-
CASSSYQAPYGYTF
TGTGCCAGCAGCTCCTACCAGGCTCCCTATGGCTACACCTTC
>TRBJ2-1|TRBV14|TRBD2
CASSSWTSGGPYNEQFF
TGTGCCAGCAGCTCTTGGACTAGCGGGGGGCCCTACAATGAGCAGTTCTTC
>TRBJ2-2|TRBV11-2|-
CAWGKVNTGELFF
TGTGCCTGGGGCAAAGTGAACACCGGGGAGCTGTTTTTT
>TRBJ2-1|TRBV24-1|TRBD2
CATSDSHPRDYQFF
TGTGCCACCAGTGATTCCCACCCGAGGGACTATCAGTTCTTC
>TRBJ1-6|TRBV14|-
CASSHSISRQDINSPLHF
TGTGCCAGCAGCCACTCAATTTCCAGACAAGACATTAATTCACCCCTCCACTTT
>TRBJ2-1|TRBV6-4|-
CASSDRFMDSSDEQFF
TGTGCCAGCAGTGACAGGTTTATGGACTCTAGTGATGAGCAGTTCTTC
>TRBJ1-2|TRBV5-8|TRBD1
CASSPRQGFSSGYTF
TGTGCCAGCAGCCCCCGACAGGGTTTCTCTTCGGGCTACACCTTC
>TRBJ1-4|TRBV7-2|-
CASSLEPSARGLGEKLFF
TGTGCCAGCAGCTTAGAGCCCTCGGCAAGGGGCTTGGGTGAAAAACTGTTTTTT
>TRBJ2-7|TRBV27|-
CASSKQGFEQYF
TGTGCCAGCAGCAAACAGGGATTTGAGCAGTACTTC
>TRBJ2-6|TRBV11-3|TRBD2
CASSPSGGRIGGANVLTF
TGTGCCAGCAGCCCCTCCGGGGGGAGGATCGGTGGGGCCAACGTCCTGACTTTC
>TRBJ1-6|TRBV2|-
CASCPDSNSPLHF
TGTGCCAGCTGCCCCGACAGTAATTCACCCCTCCACTTT
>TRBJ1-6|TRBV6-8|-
CASLRGPSPLHF
TGTGCCAGCCTGCGCGGTCCATCACCCCTCCACTTT
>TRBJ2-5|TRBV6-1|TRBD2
CASSEAPGLAGKLTQYF
TGTGCCAGCAGTGAAGCCCCGGGACTAGCGGGGAAGTTGACCCAGTACTTC
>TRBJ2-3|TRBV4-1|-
CASSQQYAGGTLGTDTQYF
TGCGCCAGCAGCCAACAATATGCCGGCGGAACCCTCGGCACAGATACGCAGTATTTT
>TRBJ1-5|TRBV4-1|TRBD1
CASSQTTGDQPQHF
TGCGCCAGCAGTCAGACTACAGGGGATCAGCCCCAGCATTTT